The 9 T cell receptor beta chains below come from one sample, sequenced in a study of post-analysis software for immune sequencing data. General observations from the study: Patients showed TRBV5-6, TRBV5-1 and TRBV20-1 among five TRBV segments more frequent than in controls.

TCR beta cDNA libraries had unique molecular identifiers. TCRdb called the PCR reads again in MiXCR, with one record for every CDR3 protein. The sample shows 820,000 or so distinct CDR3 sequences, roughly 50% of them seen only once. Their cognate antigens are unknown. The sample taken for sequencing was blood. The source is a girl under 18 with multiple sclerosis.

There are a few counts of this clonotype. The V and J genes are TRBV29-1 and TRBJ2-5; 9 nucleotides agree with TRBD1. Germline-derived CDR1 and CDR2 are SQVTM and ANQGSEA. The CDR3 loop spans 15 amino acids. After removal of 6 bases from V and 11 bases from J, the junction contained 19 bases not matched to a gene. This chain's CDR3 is CSVGFMGQGIRGQYF. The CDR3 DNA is TGCAGCGTGGGGTTCATGGGACAGGGTATACGTGGGCAGTACTTC.

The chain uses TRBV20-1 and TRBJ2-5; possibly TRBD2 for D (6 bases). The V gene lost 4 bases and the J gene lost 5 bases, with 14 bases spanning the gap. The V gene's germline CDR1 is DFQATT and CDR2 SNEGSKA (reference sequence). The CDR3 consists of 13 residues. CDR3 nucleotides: TGCAGTGCTACCCCGGGGGTCATCGAGACCCAGTACTTC. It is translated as CSATPGVIETQYF.

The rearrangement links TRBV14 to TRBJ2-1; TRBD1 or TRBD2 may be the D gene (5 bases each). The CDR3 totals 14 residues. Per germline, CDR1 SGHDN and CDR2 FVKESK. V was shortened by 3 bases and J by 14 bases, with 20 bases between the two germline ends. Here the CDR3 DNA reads TGTGCCAGCAGCCAGCACCGGGGCTCTGGATCCGAGTTCTTC. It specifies CASSQHRGSGSEFF.

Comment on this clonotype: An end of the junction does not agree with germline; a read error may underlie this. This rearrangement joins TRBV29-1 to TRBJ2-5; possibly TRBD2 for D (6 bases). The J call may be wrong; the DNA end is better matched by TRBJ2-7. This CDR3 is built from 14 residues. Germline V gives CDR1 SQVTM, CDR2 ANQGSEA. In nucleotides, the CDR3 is TGTAGCGCCCGTAGCGGTTCAAAAGTAAGCGAGCAGTACTTC. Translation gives CSARSGSKVSEQYF.

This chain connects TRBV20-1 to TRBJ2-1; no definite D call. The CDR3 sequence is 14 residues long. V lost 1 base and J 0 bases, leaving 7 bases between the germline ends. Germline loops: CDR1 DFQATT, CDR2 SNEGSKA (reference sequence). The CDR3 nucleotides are TGCAGTGCTAGAGTGATCAGCTCCTACAATGAGCAGTTCTTC. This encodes CSARVISSYNEQFF.

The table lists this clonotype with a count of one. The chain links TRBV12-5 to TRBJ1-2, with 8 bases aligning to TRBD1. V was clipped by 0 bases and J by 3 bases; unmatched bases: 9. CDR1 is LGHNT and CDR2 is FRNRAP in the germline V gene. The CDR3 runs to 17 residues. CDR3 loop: CASGLVIGQGSDYGYTF. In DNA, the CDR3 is TGTGCTAGTGGTTTGGTTATTGGACAGGGCTCCGACTATGGCTACACCTTC.

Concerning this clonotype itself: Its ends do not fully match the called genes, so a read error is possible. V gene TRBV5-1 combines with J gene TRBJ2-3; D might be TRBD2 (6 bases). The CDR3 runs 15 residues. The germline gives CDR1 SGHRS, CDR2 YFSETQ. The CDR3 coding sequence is TGCGTCAGCAGCTCGGCGGGGTTTGAGGCAGATACGCAGTATTTT. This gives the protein CVSSSAGFEADTQYF.

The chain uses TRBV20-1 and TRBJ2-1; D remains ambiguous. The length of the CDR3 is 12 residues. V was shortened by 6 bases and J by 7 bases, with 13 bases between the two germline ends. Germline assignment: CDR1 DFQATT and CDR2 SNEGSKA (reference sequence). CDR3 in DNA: TGCAGTGCCTCCCGGCCCCCTAATGAGCAGTTCTTC. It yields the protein CSASRPPNEQFF.

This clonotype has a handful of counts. CDR3 residues: CSAQGRFTDTQYF. DNA for the CDR3: TGCAGCGCCCAAGGTCGCTTCACAGATACGCAGTATTTT. V is TRBV29-1 and J is TRBJ2-3; D remains ambiguous. Germline V gene lookup returns CDR1 SQVTM and CDR2 ANQGSEA. This CDR3 has 13 amino acids. V gave up 7 bases and J gave up 2 bases, with 13 bases separating them.